Below, 32 T cell receptor beta chains from the same sample are listed, as sequenced in a study of CD8 T cells in ankylosing spondylitis. TCRdb reprocessed the 5' RACE reads via MiXCR and lists one record per CDR3 protein. This table has under 300,000 distinct CDR3 sequences, about 10% appearing once. Source material: blood, either unsorted or a sorted T cell fraction (not recorded which). All receptors come from a male donor with ankylosing spondylitis or in good health (not recorded which).

The chain uses TRBV6-5 and TRBJ1-4; D might be TRBD1 (5 bases). The CDR3 sequence is 15 residues long. Looked up from germline, CDR1 is MNHEY and CDR2 is SVGAGI. The germline V and J ends were trimmed by 0 bases and 5 bases, with 10 bases remaining between them. The chain's CDR3 is CASSYSGRINEKLFF. For the CDR3, the DNA is TGTGCCAGCAGTTACTCGGGGCGGATCAATGAAAAACTGTTTTTT.

This clonotype was picked up many times. The chain links TRBV4-1 to TRBJ1-1; D gene uncertain. The V end lost 2 bases, the J end lost 0 bases, and 10 bases lay between the germline ends. CDR3 length equals 15 residues. Germline loops: CDR1 MGHRA, CDR2 YSYEKL. CDR3 coding DNA: TGCGCCAGCAGCCAATTTGCGGGCATGAACACTGAAGCTTTCTTT. Its translation is CASSQFAGMNTEAFF.

In its sample, this clonotype was seen many times. The chain employs TRBV29-1 and TRBJ2-1; 10 nucleotides align to TRBD2. Germline V gene sequence: CDR1 SQVTM, CDR2 ANQGSEA. This CDR3 comprises 13 residues. J was trimmed by 10 bases and V by 6 bases; bases with no gene match: 9. The CDR3 is CSVMTSGSSEQFF. The CDR3 DNA reads TGCAGCGTCATGACTAGCGGGTCGTCAGAGCAGTTCTTC.

Regarding this clonotype: A much larger clone differs from this one at a single base, so this may be a read error. V and J are TRBV2 and TRBJ2-2, with D unclear. The CDR3 contains 13 residues. V lost 4 bases and J 4 bases, leaving 7 bases between the germline ends. In germline, CDR1 is SNHLY, CDR2 FYNNEI. CDR3 protein: CASSVQTTGELFF. Here the CDR3 DNA reads TGTGCCAGCAGTGTCCAAACCACCGGGGAGCTGTTTTTT. Complete variable domain (other parts from reference TRBV2 and TRBJ2-2): EPEVTQTPSHQVTQMGQEVILRCVPISNHLYFYWYRQILGQKVEFLVSFYNNEISEKSEIFDDQFSVERPDGSNFTLKIRSTKLEDSAMYFCASSVQTTGELFFGEGSRLTVL.

This clonotype was recorded at least ten times. The rearrangement joins TRBV11-2 to TRBJ1-2; 7 bases fit TRBD1. The CDR3 sequence is 14 residues long. Germline assignment: CDR1 SGHAT and CDR2 FQNNGV. The V segment lost 5 bases and the J segment 2 bases; nucleotides outside the gene matches: 5. The CDR3 sequence is CASSPSTGNYGYTF. The CDR3 nucleotides read TGTGCCAGCAGCCCATCGACAGGGAACTATGGCTACACCTTC.

There are many counts of this clonotype. This sequence joins TRBV20-1 and TRBJ2-1; 12 bases map to TRBD2. Germline trimming cut 0 bases from V and 8 bases from J; bases unmatched to any gene: 8. The length of the CDR3 is 16 residues. The germline V gene has CDR1 DFQATT and CDR2 SNEGSKA (reference sequence). For the CDR3, the DNA is TGCAGTGCTAGAGAGCTAGCGGGAGGGCCTTTCCATGAGCAGTTCTTC. This gives the protein CSARELAGGPFHEQFF.

This clonotype was observed many times. The V and J genes are TRBV3-1 and TRBJ1-4; D is unresolved. The CDR3 sequence is 16 residues long. V lost 5 bases, J lost 0 bases, and 13 bases lay in between. CDR1 is LGHDT and CDR2 is YNNKEL in the germline V gene (reference sequence). DNA of the CDR3: TGTGCCAGCAGCTCCCTCCTCAGCTCAACTAATGAAAAACTGTTTTTT. Translation: CASSSLLSSTNEKLFF.

The table lists this clonotype with many counts. The chain combines TRBV29-1 with TRBJ1-1; D unresolved. The CDR3 has 12 residues. V was cut by 5 bases and J by 1 base, with 8 bases left in between. The germline V gene encodes CDR1 SQVTM and CDR2 ANQGSEA. CDR3 sequence reads: CSVSQGNTEAFF. The CDR3 DNA reads as TGCAGCGTTTCTCAAGGGAACACTGAAGCTTTCTTT.

This clonotype was seen a handful of times. The CDR3: CASSVQGGNTEAFF. Here the CDR3 DNA reads TGTGCCAGCAGCGTACAGGGGGGGAACACTGAAGCTTTCTTT. The V gene is TRBV6-6, the J gene TRBJ1-1, with 8 bases that match TRBD1. This CDR3 comprises 14 residues. Germline CDR1 reads MNHNY; CDR2 reads SVGAGI (reference sequence). V dropped 6 bases and J dropped 1; count of bases not matched to a gene: 4.

The sample holds a few counts of this clonotype. This rearrangement joins TRBV29-1 to TRBJ2-3, with unresolved D. V lost 4 bases and J lost 4, with 12 bases in between. This CDR3 is 13 amino acids long. Per germline, CDR1 SQVTM and CDR2 ANQGSEA. For the CDR3, the DNA is TGCAGCGTTGGGGGAATGGTTTCAGATACGCAGTATTTT. Translation: CSVGGMVSDTQYF.

This clonotype was picked up many times. The chain is built from TRBV5-5 and TRBJ1-5, with D perhaps matching TRBD1 (5 bases). V was pared by 7 bases and J by 5 bases, with 16 bases between. Per germline, CDR1 SGHKS and CDR2 YYEKEE (reference sequence). This CDR3 is 14 amino acids long. The CDR3 DNA reads TGTGCCAGCGGTCGTGGGGGAACGGATCAGCCCCAGCATTTT. Encoded protein: CASGRGGTDQPQHF.

This sequence joins TRBV11-2 and TRBJ1-6; D call uncertain. CDR3 length equals 15 residues. V was cut by 4 bases and J by 10 bases, with 17 bases left in between. Germline-derived CDR1 and CDR2 are SGHAT and FQNNGV. The CDR3 reads CASSWARHTGSPLHF. CDR3 DNA: TGTGCCAGCAGCTGGGCCCGGCATACTGGATCACCCCTCCACTTT.

There are many counts of this clonotype. V and J are TRBV10-3 and TRBJ2-1, with a weak D call TRBD2 (5 bases). Deletions cut 7 bases from V and 2 bases from J, with 15 bases between. The CDR3 has 15 residues. Germline CDR1 is ENHRY and CDR2 is SYGVKD. CDR3 protein: CAIKEGEGTYNEQFF. The DNA for the CDR3 is TGTGCCATCAAGGAAGGCGAGGGCACCTACAATGAGCAGTTCTTC.

This clonotype was observed at least ten times. This chain uses TRBV11-1 with TRBJ2-1; D perhaps matches TRBD2 (5 bases). Trimming left V 4 bases short and J 7 bases short, with 8 bases between. In germline, CDR1 is SGHAT, CDR2 FQDESV (reference sequence). There are 12 residues in the CDR3. The CDR3 bases are TGTGCCAGCAGCTCTACTAGGAATGAGCAGTTCTTC. It encodes CASSSTRNEQFF.

There are many counts of this clonotype. The chain couples TRBV7-9 to TRBJ2-1; D may be TRBD2 (6 bases). The germline CDR1 and CDR2 sequences are SEHNR and FQNEAQ (reference sequence). The length of the CDR3 is 15 residues. The V end was cut by 5 bases, the J end by 0 bases, with 11 bases between. The CDR3 region is CASSGGVNSYNEQFF. CDR3 coding DNA: TGTGCCAGCAGCGGCGGGGTGAACTCCTACAATGAGCAGTTCTTC.

This clonotype was counted many times. The chain combines TRBV5-1 with TRBJ2-7; 15 positions match TRBD2. V shed 3 bases, J shed 6 bases, and the junction held 4 bases outside the gene matches. Per the germline V gene, CDR1 is SGHRS and CDR2 is YFSETQ. This CDR3 is 15 amino acids long. The CDR3 sequence: CASSSRTSGRAEQYF. The CDR3 coding sequence is TGCGCCAGCAGCTCACGGACTAGCGGGAGGGCCGAGCAGTACTTC.

In this sample, this clonotype turned up many times. The gene calls are TRBV7-2 and TRBJ2-1; 9 bases fit TRBD1. V shed 6 bases and J 4 bases; nucleotides not matched to a gene: 7. The CDR3 is 15 residues long. CDR1 is SGHTA and CDR2 is FQGNSA in the germline V gene. CDR3 loop: CASRPGTGLYNEQFF. CDR3 nucleotides: TGTGCCAGCAGACCCGGGACAGGGCTATACAATGAGCAGTTCTTC.

At least ten counts were recorded for this clonotype. The V call is TRBV5-6, the J call TRBJ2-2; 7 positions agree with TRBD1. CDR3 length: 16 residues. CDR1 is SGHDT, CDR2 YYEEEE, per germline. The J segment lost 5 bases and the V segment lost 9 bases, leaving 16 bases of the junction unmatched. This CDR3 reads CATSLGGEKITGELFF. DNA for the CDR3: TGTGCCACCTCTCTAGGGGGCGAAAAGATTACCGGGGAGCTGTTTTTT.

The sample holds many counts of this clonotype. V gene TRBV7-3 combines with J gene TRBJ2-1; 8 nucleotides align to TRBD1. The CDR3 loop spans 14 amino acids. Germline V gene lookup returns CDR1 SGHTA and CDR2 FQGTGA. Trimming took 3 bases from V and 5 from J; bases not matched to a gene: 3. As DNA, the CDR3 is TGTGCCAGCAGCTTGAACAGGGGGGACAATGAGCAGTTCTTC. Its protein product is CASSLNRGDNEQFF.

This CDR3 is CASLVGRDTGELFF. The DNA of the CDR3 is TGTGCCAGCCTCGTGGGGAGGGACACCGGGGAGCTGTTTTTT. The chain links TRBV28 to TRBJ2-2, with 7 bases aligning to TRBD2. The CDR3 is 14 residues long. V was pared by 8 bases and J by 3 bases, with 6 bases of the junction left unmatched. CDR1 MDHEN and CDR2 SYDVKM come from the germline V gene.

This clonotype was recorded many times. In DNA form, the CDR3 reads TGCAGTGCTAGGCACCAGGGACTAGCGGGACAGTTCTTC. It encodes CSARHQGLAGQFF. The genes are TRBV20-1 and TRBJ2-1; 13 bases agree with TRBD2. CDR3 length: 13 residues. With 3 bases clipped from V and 13 bases from J, the junction kept 6 bases outside the gene matches. Per the germline V gene, CDR1 is DFQATT and CDR2 is SNEGSKA (reference sequence).

A few counts support this clonotype. The J gene is TRBJ2-3, the V gene TRBV2, with a tentative D call TRBD1 (7 bases). The CDR3 extends over 14 amino acids. Germline CDR1 reads SNHLY; CDR2 reads FYNNEI. V gave up 7 bases and J gave up 4 bases, with 15 bases separating them. The CDR3 loop reads CASTWAGQSDTQYF. The CDR3 DNA is TGTGCCAGCACTTGGGCGGGACAGTCAGATACGCAGTATTTT.

There are a few counts of this clonotype. The chain has TRBV28 and TRBJ2-4; 9 positions match TRBD1. The CDR3 loop spans 17 amino acids. After removal of 5 bases from V and 6 bases from J, the junction contained 14 bases not matched to a gene. CDR1 MDHEN and CDR2 SYDVKM come from the germline V gene. CDR3 sequence: CASSPFDRDRAGNIQYF. In nucleotides, the CDR3 is TGTGCCAGCAGTCCCTTCGACCGGGACAGGGCAGGAAACATTCAGTACTTC.

This clonotype turned up a few times. J is TRBJ1-3 and V is TRBV28; TRBD1 aligns across 7 bases. V lost 6 bases and J lost 2; bases outside the gene matches: 7. CDR1 and CDR2 (germline): MDHEN, SYDVKM. The CDR3 runs 15 residues. The CDR3: CASSRRGLPGNTIYF. In nucleotides, the CDR3 is TGTGCCAGCAGCCGAAGGGGGCTCCCTGGAAACACCATATATTTT. The full variable domain, in which reference TRBV28 and TRBJ1-3 provide the parts outside the CDR3, is DVKVTQSSRYLVKRTGEKVFLECVQDMDHENMFWYRQDPGLGLRLIYFSYDVKMKEKGDIPEGYSVSREKKERFSLILESASTNQTSMYLCASSRRGLPGNTIYFGEGSWLTVV.

This clonotype was seen repeatedly, ten times or more. As DNA, the CDR3 is TGCAGTGCTAGCATGTCTCCCAAGACGCAGTATTTT. Protein: CSASMSPKTQYF. V gene TRBV20-1 combines with J gene TRBJ2-3; no clear D gene. The germline V gene has CDR1 DFQATT and CDR2 SNEGSKA (reference sequence). The CDR3 spans 12 residues. With 3 bases removed from V and 9 bases from J, the gap between germline ends came to 13 bases.

J is TRBJ2-1 and V is TRBV12-3 or TRBV12-4; D not certain. V was cut by 6 bases and J by 8 bases, with 11 bases left in between. The CDR3 extends over 12 amino acids. The CDR3 DNA reads as TGTGCCAGCAGGTCAACAACCCATGAGCAGTTCTTC. This encodes CASRSTTHEQFF.

The sample holds many counts of this clonotype. The rearrangement joins TRBV11-2 to TRBJ2-7; 9 bases agree with TRBD1. V lost 5 bases to trimming and J lost 5 bases; unmatched junction nucleotides: 10. This CDR3 has 15 amino acids. Germline V gene data show CDR1 as SGHAT and CDR2 as FQNNGV. CDR3 coding DNA: TGTGCCAGCAGCCAACTCCCGGGACAGGGTAACGAGCAGTACTTC. Translated: CASSQLPGQGNEQYF.

This CDR3 reads CASSIGTGPTYEQYF. For the CDR3, the DNA is TGTGCCAGTAGTATTGGGACAGGACCGACCTACGAGCAGTACTTC. This chain uses TRBV19 with TRBJ2-7; TRBD1 agrees at 8 bases. The CDR3 extends over 15 amino acids. The germline CDR1 and CDR2 sequences are LNHDA and SQIVND (reference sequence). V shed 3 bases and J 2 bases; nucleotides not matched to a gene: 6.

This clonotype has a count of ten or more. This chain links TRBV20-1 with TRBJ2-7, with 8 nucleotides matching TRBD2. Trimming removed 3 bases from V and 4 bases from J; junction bases left unmatched: 14. The germline CDR1 and CDR2 sequences are DFQATT and SNEGSKA (reference sequence). The CDR3 is 16 amino acids. The CDR3 loop is CSARDPERLASYEQYF. CDR3 sequence (DNA): TGCAGTGCTAGGGACCCCGAGAGACTAGCGTCGTACGAGCAGTACTTC.

This clonotype has a handful of counts. The rearrangement links TRBV11-3 to TRBJ2-3; no clear D gene. Germline assignment: CDR1 SGHNT and CDR2 YENEEA. This CDR3 is 13 amino acids long. The V end was cut by 0 bases, the J end by 5 bases, with 6 bases between. The CDR3 here is CASSLEGKDTQYF. The CDR3 DNA reads TGTGCCAGCAGCTTAGAGGGGAAAGATACGCAGTATTTT.

The CDR3 loop is CASSYGQGAYSYEQYF. The CDR3 DNA is TGTGCCAGCAGTTACGGACAGGGGGCATACTCCTACGAGCAGTACTTC. The chain joins TRBV6-2 or TRBV6-3 to TRBJ2-7; TRBD1 aligns across 11 bases. The CDR3 has 16 residues. Germline V gives CDR1 MNHEY, CDR2 SVGEGT. V shed 2 bases and J 0 bases; nucleotides not matched to a gene: 3.

This rearrangement joins TRBV7-6 to TRBJ2-7, with TRBD2 matching 8 bases. CDR3 length: 19 residues. Germline V gene lookup returns CDR1 SGHVS and CDR2 FNYEAQ. V gave up 0 bases and J gave up 5 bases; unmatched junction bases: 18. The CDR3 is CASSLALAGSPPPLDEQYF. Here the CDR3 DNA reads TGTGCCAGCAGCTTAGCGTTAGCGGGGAGCCCCCCTCCCCTCGACGAGCAGTACTTC.